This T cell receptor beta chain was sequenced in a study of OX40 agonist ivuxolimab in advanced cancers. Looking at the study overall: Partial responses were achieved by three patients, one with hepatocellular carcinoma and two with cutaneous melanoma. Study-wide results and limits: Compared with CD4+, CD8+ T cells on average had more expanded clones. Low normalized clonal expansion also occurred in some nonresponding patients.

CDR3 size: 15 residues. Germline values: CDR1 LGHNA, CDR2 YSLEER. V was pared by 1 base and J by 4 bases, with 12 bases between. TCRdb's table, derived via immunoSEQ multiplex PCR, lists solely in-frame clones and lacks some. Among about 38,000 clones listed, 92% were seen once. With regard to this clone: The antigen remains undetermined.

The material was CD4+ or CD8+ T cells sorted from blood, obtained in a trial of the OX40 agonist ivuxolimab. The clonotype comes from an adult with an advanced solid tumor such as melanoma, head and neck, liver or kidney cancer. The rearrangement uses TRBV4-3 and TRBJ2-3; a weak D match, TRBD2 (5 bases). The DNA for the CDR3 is TGCGCCAGCAGCCAAGGCTCCGGGAAGTCAGATACGCAGTATTTT. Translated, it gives CASSQGSGKSDTQYF.